These 30 T cell receptor beta chains came from one sample sequenced in a study of shared clonotypes between healthy human individuals. Generated by immunoSEQ multiplex PCR, the TCRdb table keeps only in-frame clones and is missing some. The sample consists of more than 1 million clones, approximately 80% of them appearing once. Sequencing was performed on memory CD4+ T cells from PBMCs. Sample subset: CD45RA-negative fraction. These TCRs come from a man between 18 and 29 years old in good health. Some clones in this sample may be carry-over from other donors' samples.

The chain carries TRBV4-2 and TRBJ2-2, with a weak D call TRBD2 (6 bases). Germline CDR1 and CDR2: LGHNA and YNFKEQ. Trimming removed 2 bases at V and 3 bases at J, with 16 bases between. The CDR3 has 17 amino acids. CDR3 sequence: CASSQLHSRDYTGELFF. CDR3 nucleotide sequence: TGTGCCAGCAGCCAACTTCACTCTCGGGACTACACCGGGGAGCTGTTTTTT.

The CDR3 DNA follows: TGCGCCAGCAGTGAGGGCAGTTTTGTTGGCTACACCTTC. This sequence encodes CASSEGSFVGYTF. The chain employs TRBV10-2 and TRBJ1-2; D is unclear. The CDR3 loop spans 13 amino acids. Germline assignment: CDR1 WSHSY and CDR2 SAAADI. The V end was cut by 2 bases, the J end by 7 bases, with 11 bases between.

The chain carries TRBV30 and TRBJ2-6; 11 nucleotides agree with TRBD1. The CDR3 covers 17 residues. Losses at the gene ends were 7 bases for V and 4 bases for J; bases not matched to a gene: 12. CDR1 is GTSNPN and CDR2 is SVGIG in the germline V gene (reference sequence). The CDR3 spells CAFGRDRGWSGANVLTF. CDR3 DNA sequence: TGTGCCTTCGGTCGGGACAGGGGGTGGTCCGGGGCCAACGTCCTGACTTTC.

J is TRBJ1-5 and V is TRBV4-1, with D possibly matching TRBD1 (6 bases). This CDR3 has 16 amino acids. The ends were cut back, 4 bases at V and 8 bases at J, with 21 bases in the middle. Germline CDR1 reads MGHRA; CDR2 reads YSYEKL. CDR3 in DNA: TGCGCCAGCAGCCCCGGACAGCGCGTCGCCGGGAAGCCCCAGCATTTT. This sequence encodes CASSPGQRVAGKPQHF.

The CDR3: CASSSGPSVETQYF. Written as DNA, the CDR3 is TGTGCCAGCAGCTCCGGCCCTAGCGTGGAGACCCAGTACTTC. The chain uses TRBV9 and TRBJ2-5, with a possible D match to TRBD2 (6 bases). CDR3 length: 14 residues. Germline-derived CDR1 and CDR2 are SGDLS and YYNGEE. V lost 4 bases to trimming and J lost 5 bases, with 15 bases between them.

In this sample, this clone turned up once. The genes are TRBV6-1 and TRBJ1-2; 8 nucleotides match TRBD1. Germline V gene data show CDR1 as MNHNS and CDR2 as SASEGT. Trimming took 6 bases from V and 4 from J; bases not matched to a gene: 4. This CDR3 comprises 13 residues. The CDR3 DNA is TGTGCCAGCAGGGGGACAGGCCGCTATGGCTACACCTTC. It yields the protein CASRGTGRYGYTF.

The genes are TRBV10-3 and TRBJ2-7; 7 bases align to TRBD1. The CDR3 is 14 amino acids. CDR1 ENHRY and CDR2 SYGVKD come from the germline V gene. V was clipped by 0 bases and J by 2 bases; unmatched bases: 1. The CDR3 DNA reads as TGTGCCATCAGTGAGTCGACAGGGACCTACGAGCAGTACTTC. It specifies CAISESTGTYEQYF.

The chain couples TRBV5-1 to TRBJ2-5; D possibly corresponds to TRBD2 (5 bases). Trimming removed 0 bases from V and 2 bases from J, with 14 bases in between. Germline values: CDR1 SGHRS, CDR2 YFSETQ. This CDR3 is 16 amino acids long. The CDR3 DNA reads as TGCGCCAGCAGCTTGGTTTTTGCAGGAGGACAAGAGACCCAGTACTTC. It codes for CASSLVFAGGQETQYF.

The rearrangement joins TRBV20-1 to TRBJ1-2; the D is unclear. This CDR3 has 11 amino acids. Germline V gene lookup returns CDR1 DFQATT and CDR2 SNEGSKA (reference sequence). The V end lost 4 bases, the J end lost 5 bases, and 8 bases lay between the germline ends. This CDR3 is CSAIRLYGYTF. The CDR3 region has the DNA TGCAGTGCTATCCGACTTTATGGCTACACCTTC.

This clone has only a few counts. The same CDR3 also results from other DNA sequences found in this sample. The chain employs TRBV28 and TRBJ1-2, with TRBD1 matching 7 bases. The CDR3 sequence is 12 residues long. V gave up 6 bases and J gave up 4 bases; unmatched junction bases: 2. CDR1 MDHEN and CDR2 SYDVKM come from the germline V gene. The chain's CDR3 is CASRGQVYGYTF. DNA for the CDR3: TGTGCCAGCAGAGGACAGGTCTATGGCTACACCTTC.

The chain joins TRBV5-1 to TRBJ1-5, with TRBD1 matching 8 bases. CDR3 size: 15 residues. The junction had 2 bases not matched to a gene; V was cut back by 2 bases and J by 1 base. In germline, CDR1 is SGHRS, CDR2 YFSETQ. The CDR3 DNA is TGCGCCAGCAGCTTAACAGGGGGGAGCAATCAGCCCCAGCATTTT. It encodes CASSLTGGSNQPQHF.

This chain links TRBV6-6 with TRBJ2-3; 7 nucleotides agree with TRBD2. This CDR3 region has 15 residues. After removal of 3 bases from V and 0 bases from J, the junction contained 3 bases not matched to a gene. Per the germline V gene, CDR1 is MNHNY and CDR2 is SVGAGI (reference sequence). Here the CDR3 DNA reads TGTGCCAGCAGTTATCGGCGGGAGAGCACAGATACGCAGTATTTT. Residues: CASSYRRESTDTQYF.

The rearrangement links TRBV5-4 to TRBJ2-2; 11 bases are a match to TRBD2. The germline CDR1 and CDR2 sequences are SGHNT and YYREEE (reference sequence). Losses at the gene ends were 4 bases for V and 3 bases for J; bases not matched to a gene: 8. This CDR3 spans 17 amino acids. The CDR3 loop is CASSPASGRTDTGELFF. The DNA of the CDR3 is TGTGCCAGCAGCCCCGCTAGCGGGAGGACCGACACCGGGGAGCTGTTTTTT.

The V gene is TRBV19, the J gene TRBJ2-6, with TRBD2 as a possible D gene (5 bases). Germline assignment: CDR1 LNHDA and CDR2 SQIVND (reference sequence). The CDR3 length is 15 residues. Trimming took 8 bases from V and 0 from J, leaving 11 bases between them. The CDR3 DNA sequence: TGTGCCAGTCGGAGGCAGAGCTCTGGGGCCAACGTCCTGACTTTC. It translates to CASRRQSSGANVLTF.

As regards this clone: Other DNA variants within this sample encode the same CDR3. The rearrangement links TRBV28 to TRBJ1-2, with D tentatively TRBD1 (5 bases). This CDR3 has 12 residues. Trimming left V 1 base short and J 5 bases short, with 5 bases between. Per the germline V gene, CDR1 is MDHEN and CDR2 is SYDVKM. The CDR3 region is CASSLSGYGYTF. The CDR3 DNA reads as TGTGCCAGCAGTTTATCAGGGTATGGCTACACCTTC.

This chain joins TRBV11-3 and TRBJ2-2; TRBD1 or TRBD2 may be the D gene (5 bases each). Germline CDR1 SGHNT, CDR2 YENEEA. V lost 4 bases, J lost 7 bases, and 13 bases lay in between. There are 14 residues in the CDR3. CDR3 residues: CASSSGTKGGELFF. As DNA, the CDR3 is TGTGCCAGCAGCTCCGGGACGAAGGGCGGGGAGCTGTTTTTT. The variable domain in full, with the rest retrieved from reference TRBV11-3 and TRBJ2-2, is EAGVVQSPRYKIIEKKQPVAFWCNPISGHNTLYWYLQNLGQGPELLIRYENEEAVDDSQLPKDRFSAERLKGVDSTLKIQPAELGDSAVYLCASSSGTKGGELFFGEGSRLTVL.

V usage is TRBV29-1 and J usage is TRBJ1-1; the match to TRBD1 covers 7 bases. Per the germline V gene, CDR1 is SQVTM and CDR2 is ANQGSEA. The CDR3 has 14 amino acids. Trimming removed 6 bases from V and 1 base from J; junction bases left unmatched: 8. The CDR3 spells CSVSGHRGNTEAFF. The DNA for the CDR3 is TGCAGCGTCTCAGGGCACAGGGGGAACACTGAAGCTTTCTTT.

The V call is TRBV30, the J call TRBJ2-2, with a possible D match to TRBD1 (6 bases). The V gene lost 7 bases and the J gene lost 6 bases, with 12 bases spanning the gap. The germline CDR1 and CDR2 sequences are GTSNPN and SVGIG (reference sequence). This CDR3 is 12 amino acids long. The CDR3 loop reads CAYPRTAGELFF. The CDR3 DNA is TGTGCCTACCCAAGGACAGCCGGGGAGCTGTTTTTT.

The chain combines TRBV6-1 with TRBJ1-2; D is ambiguous. V lost 7 bases, J lost 3 bases, and 9 bases lay in between. CDR3 length: 12 amino acids. Germline loops: CDR1 MNHNS, CDR2 SASEGT. The CDR3 coding sequence is TGTGCCAGCAAGGGCAGCTACTATGGCTACACCTTC. It translates to CASKGSYYGYTF.

This chain uses TRBV28 with TRBJ1-2; 9 bases agree with TRBD1. Looked up from germline, CDR1 is MDHEN and CDR2 is SYDVKM. CDR3 length equals 14 residues. V was pared by 6 bases and J by 5 bases, with 7 bases of the junction left unmatched. The CDR3 DNA is TGTGCCAGCAGAATGGGACAGGGTTCTTATGGCTACACCTTC. Translated, it gives CASRMGQGSYGYTF.

The V gene is TRBV5-1, the J gene TRBJ1-2; TRBD1 is a possible D gene (6 bases). The V end was cut by 4 bases, the J end by 6 bases, with 16 bases between. Per the germline V gene, CDR1 is SGHRS and CDR2 is YFSETQ. The CDR3 is 14 residues long. CDR3 sequence: CASSDPDRDHGYTF. For the CDR3, the DNA is TGCGCCAGCAGCGATCCGGACAGAGACCATGGCTACACCTTC.

In this sample, this clone turned up once. V is TRBV27 and J is TRBJ2-5; a possible D gene is TRBD2 (6 bases). V gave up 6 bases and J gave up 9 bases, with 20 bases separating them. CDR3 size: 14 residues. The germline V gene has CDR1 MNHEY and CDR2 SMNVEV (reference sequence). CDR3 residues: CASSPMTWEAPQYF. The CDR3 DNA is TGTGCCAGCAGCCCGATGACGTGGGAGGCTCCCCAGTACTTC.

J is TRBJ1-1 and V is TRBV10-3, with 8 positions matching TRBD1. The CDR3 spans 14 residues. Germline values: CDR1 ENHRY, CDR2 SYGVKD. V was clipped by 6 bases and J by 2 bases; unmatched bases: 5. The CDR3 protein is CAIRGGQVNTEAFF. The CDR3 DNA follows: TGTGCCATCAGGGGGGGACAGGTCAACACTGAAGCTTTCTTT.

This chain uses TRBV14 with TRBJ1-2; a weak D match, TRBD1 (5 bases). Germline V CDR1 and CDR2: SGHDN, FVKESK. This CDR3 contains 15 residues. V was pared by 1 base and J by 4 bases, with 13 bases between. In nucleotides, the CDR3 is TGTGCCAGCAGCCAAGTCCGTCTCGGGGGCTATGGCTACACCTTC. Translating gives CASSQVRLGGYGYTF. The variable domain in full, completed from reference TRBV14 and TRBJ1-2, reads EAGVTQFPSHSVIEKGQTVTLRCDPISGHDNLYWYRRVMGKEIKFLLHFVKESKQDESGMPNNRFLAERTGGTYSTLKVQPAELEDSGVYFCASSQVRLGGYGYTFGSGTRLTVV.

The rearrangement links TRBV20-1 to TRBJ2-7; D not resolved. V lost 6 bases and J 0 bases, leaving 6 bases between the germline ends. Germline assignment: CDR1 DFQATT and CDR2 SNEGSKA (reference sequence). The CDR3 runs to 11 residues. The CDR3 spells CSAGSSYEQYF. CDR3 nucleotide sequence: TGCAGTGCAGGTAGCTCCTACGAGCAGTACTTC.

In its sample, this clone was seen once. This chain joins TRBV27 and TRBJ2-1; D is unclear. CDR1 and CDR2 from the germline V gene are MNHEY and SMNVEV (reference sequence). This CDR3 region has 12 residues. V shed 2 bases and J shed 12 bases, with 11 bases lying between them. The CDR3: CASSLVGTRQFF. For the CDR3, the DNA is TGTGCCAGCAGTTTAGTCGGTACGCGGCAGTTCTTC.

This chain joins TRBV2 and TRBJ2-2, with 7 positions matching TRBD1. V lost 6 bases, J lost 4 bases, and 5 bases stayed unmatched. Per the germline V gene, CDR1 is SNHLY and CDR2 is FYNNEI. The CDR3 has 14 amino acids. Written as DNA, the CDR3 is TGTGCCAGCAGCAGACAGGGTGCCACCGGGGAGCTGTTTTTT. It is translated as CASSRQGATGELFF.

The chain combines TRBV19 with TRBJ2-7, with D possibly matching TRBD1 (6 bases). V lost 3 bases to trimming and J lost 5 bases, with 14 bases between them. Germline CDR1 LNHDA, CDR2 SQIVND (reference sequence). The CDR3 has 14 residues. CDR3 bases: TGTGCCAGTAGTATCAGGGGCCGCTTGAACGAGCAGTACTTC. It yields the protein CASSIRGRLNEQYF.

This clone occurred a few times. The chain recombines TRBV5-6 with TRBJ2-7, with 8 bases identical to TRBD2. From germline, CDR1 is SGHDT and CDR2 YYEEEE. Trimming removed 1 base from V and 1 base from J; junction bases left unmatched: 4. The CDR3 has 15 residues. The DNA of the CDR3 is TGTGCCAGCAGCTTGTTAACTAGCGGATCCTACGAGCAGTACTTC. As protein: CASSLLTSGSYEQYF. Full variable domain (rest looked up from reference TRBV5-6 and TRBJ2-7): DAGVTQSPTHLIKTRGQQVTLRCSPKSGHDTVSWYQQALGQGPQFIFQYYEEEERQRGNFPDRFSGHQFPNYSSELNVNALLLGDSALYLCASSLLTSGSYEQYFGPGTRLTVT.

The gene calls are TRBV7-3 and TRBJ2-5, with 7 bases matching TRBD1. The germline gives CDR1 SGHTA, CDR2 FQGTGA. This CDR3 spans 15 amino acids. V was clipped by 3 bases and J by 4 bases; unmatched bases: 8. Here the CDR3 DNA reads TGTGCCAGCAGCTTGGAAGGGGGCGCGGGAGAGACCCAGTACTTC. This encodes CASSLEGGAGETQYF.